The 16 T cell receptor beta chains below were found in one sample sequenced in a study of blood T cell repertoires in COVID-19. The protocol was immunoSEQ multiplex PCR, while the TCRdb copy is restricted to in-frame clones and leaves out a portion. The table lists about 180,000 clones, over 80% of them singletons. Specimen: peripheral blood. These receptors all stem from an older woman with acute or convalescent COVID-19.

The V gene is TRBV6-6, the J gene TRBJ1-2, with 8 bases lining up with TRBD1. The CDR3 length is 12 residues. Trimming removed 9 bases from V and 9 bases from J; junction bases left unmatched: 9. The germline V gene has CDR1 MNHNY and CDR2 SVGAGI (reference sequence). The CDR3, as DNA: TGTGCCAGTTCAGGGGGCCGTTACCGCTACACCTTC. As protein: CASSGGRYRYTF.

The chain recombines TRBV6-5 with TRBJ2-3; D gene unclear. CDR3 length: 15 amino acids. The germline V and J ends were trimmed by 0 bases and 1 base, with 8 bases remaining between them. Germline V gene lookup returns CDR1 MNHEY and CDR2 SVGAGI. This chain's CDR3 is CASSYSRQGTDTQYF. The CDR3 DNA follows: TGTGCCAGCAGTTACTCACGGCAGGGCACAGATACGCAGTATTTT.

This clone was seen a few times. This sequence joins TRBV27 and TRBJ2-2; 7 bases are shared with TRBD1. Trimming cost V 5 bases and J 5 bases; bases outside gene matches: 2. The CDR3 length is 13 residues. Germline assignment: CDR1 MNHEY and CDR2 SMNVEV (reference sequence). The CDR3 DNA follows: TGTGCCAGCAGTAACAGGGGAACCGGGGAGCTGTTTTTT. Its translation is CASSNRGTGELFF.

This chain uses TRBV6-5 with TRBJ1-5, with TRBD1 matching over 8 bases. V shed 3 bases and J 3 bases; nucleotides not matched to a gene: 7. The germline CDR1 and CDR2 sequences are MNHEY and SVGAGI. CDR3 size: 16 residues. CDR3 loop: CASSYGGQGTNQPQHF. The CDR3 nucleotides are TGTGCCAGCAGTTATGGTGGACAGGGCACCAATCAGCCCCAGCATTTT.

V gene TRBV24-1 combines with J gene TRBJ1-5, with 7 positions matching TRBD1. The CDR3 has 14 residues. V dropped 4 bases and J dropped 5; count of bases not matched to a gene: 4. Germline-derived CDR1 and CDR2 are KGHDR and SFDVKD. The chain's CDR3 is CATSEETGYQPQHF. CDR3 DNA sequence: TGTGCCACCAGTGAAGAGACAGGGTATCAGCCCCAGCATTTT.

This clone was seen only a few times. J is TRBJ2-1 and V is TRBV7-3, with D unclear. With 1 base removed from V and 0 bases from J, the gap between germline ends came to 4 bases. Germline values: CDR1 SGHTA, CDR2 FQGTGA. The CDR3 length is 14 residues. Here the CDR3 reads CASSLRDSYNEQFF. CDR3 bases: TGTGCCAGCAGCTTAAGAGACTCCTACAATGAGCAGTTCTTC.

The CDR3 DNA sequence: TGTGCCAGCTCACCCCGGACAGGGCTGCAGCCCCAGCATTTT. It yields the protein CASSPRTGLQPQHF. The chain combines TRBV18 with TRBJ1-5; the match to TRBD1 covers 8 bases. V lost 3 bases to trimming and J lost 7 bases; unmatched junction nucleotides: 5. The CDR3 contains 14 residues. Germline loops: CDR1 KGHSH, CDR2 LQKENI.

This clone was detected a few times. The chain links TRBV29-1 to TRBJ2-7; weak D call: TRBD1 (6 bases). V was cut by 2 bases and J by 2 bases, with 10 bases left in between. This CDR3 comprises 13 residues. CDR1 SQVTM and CDR2 ANQGSEA come from the germline V gene. CDR3 DNA: TGCAGCGTTGAATCAGGGGTCGCCTACGAGCAGTACTTC. Amino acid sequence: CSVESGVAYEQYF.

The rearrangement uses TRBV9 and TRBJ1-6; 7 bases map to TRBD1. V was pared by 4 bases and J by 9 bases, with 10 bases of the junction left unmatched. CDR3 length equals 15 residues. CDR1 is SGDLS and CDR2 is YYNGEE in the germline V gene. The CDR3 reads CASSPRQGTGSPLHF. In DNA, the CDR3 is TGTGCCAGCAGCCCCCGACAGGGTACTGGTTCACCCCTCCACTTT.

The rearrangement joins TRBV19 to TRBJ2-2, with 12 bases fitting TRBD2. The CDR3 loop spans 16 amino acids. The V segment lost 5 bases and the J segment 6 bases; nucleotides outside the gene matches: 7. Germline V CDR1 and CDR2: LNHDA, SQIVND (reference sequence). The CDR3 DNA sequence: TGTGCCAGTAGTCTCGAACTAGCGGGGGGCCCCGGGGAGCTGTTTTTT. It is translated as CASSLELAGGPGELFF.

The J gene is TRBJ2-3, the V gene TRBV7-2; the D gene is possibly TRBD2 (5 bases). CDR3 length: 15 amino acids. CDR1 SGHTA and CDR2 FQGNSA come from the germline V gene. V lost 8 bases and J 1 base, leaving 16 bases between the germline ends. CDR3 region: CASSHGGLRTDTQYF. The CDR3 nucleotides read TGTGCCAGCTCCCACGGCGGGCTTCGCACAGATACGCAGTATTTT.

The rearrangement uses TRBV19 and TRBJ2-1, with 8 bases lining up with TRBD2. The CDR3 has 14 amino acids. The germline gives CDR1 LNHDA, CDR2 SQIVND (reference sequence). Trimming took 3 bases from V and 8 from J; bases not matched to a gene: 6. The CDR3 DNA sequence: TGTGCCAGTAGTATTTCGGGGGGGCCCTATGAGCAGTTCTTC. This gives the protein CASSISGGPYEQFF. The full variable domain, with the rest looked up from reference TRBV19 and TRBJ2-1, is DGGITQSPKYLFRKEGQNVTLSCEQNLNHDAMYWYRQDPGQGLRLIYYSQIVNDFQKGDIAEGYSVSREKKESFPLTVTSAQKNPTAFYLCASSISGGPYEQFFGPGTRLTVL.

The chain combines TRBV4-2 with TRBJ2-3, with 8 bases aligning to TRBD2. The CDR3 length is 16 residues. Germline V gene sequence: CDR1 LGHNA, CDR2 YNFKEQ. Unmatched junction bases numbered 8, after V lost 0 bases and J lost 6 bases. The CDR3 sequence: CASSQDLAGGHDTQYF. In nucleotides, the CDR3 is TGTGCCAGCAGCCAAGATCTTGCGGGGGGCCACGATACGCAGTATTTT.

The V and J genes are TRBV19 and TRBJ2-7; D is possibly TRBD1 (6 bases). This CDR3 is 15 amino acids long. Per the germline V gene, CDR1 is LNHDA and CDR2 is SQIVND (reference sequence). Between the trimmed V and J ends, which lost 4 bases and 2 bases, there was a span of 15 bases. Written as DNA, the CDR3 is TGTGCCAGTAGTAGCCAGGGGCTCGGGGCCTACGAGCAGTACTTC. As protein: CASSSQGLGAYEQYF.

V and J are TRBV5-8 and TRBJ2-5; a possible D gene is TRBD1 (6 bases). Per the germline V gene, CDR1 is SGHTS and CDR2 is YDEGEE. V lost 5 bases, J lost 5 bases, and 16 bases lay in between. The CDR3 extends over 14 amino acids. The CDR3 nucleotides read TGTGCCAGCAGTTATGAGAGGACAGAGGAGACCCAGTACTTC. It translates to CASSYERTEETQYF. Supplemented by reference TRBV5-8 and TRBJ2-5, the full variable domain reads EAGVTQSPTHLIKTRGQQATLRCSPISGHTSVYWYQQALGLGLQFLLWYDEGEERNRGNFPPRFSGRQFPNYSSELNVNALELEDSALYLCASSYERTEETQYFGPGTRLLVL.

The genes are TRBV24-1 and TRBJ1-1; 7 nucleotides line up with TRBD1. J gave up 2 bases and V 6 bases, and 5 bases lay outside the gene matches. Germline values: CDR1 KGHDR, CDR2 SFDVKD. The length of the CDR3 is 14 residues. In DNA form, the CDR3 reads TGTGCCACCAGTCGGGACAGCCCCAACACTGAAGCTTTCTTT. It codes for CATSRDSPNTEAFF.